This TCR beta chain was documented in a study of blood T cell repertoires in COVID-19. About the research overall: Whether acute or convalescent, the COVID-19 samples came from the United States, Italy and Spain.

Germline values: CDR1 SGHAT, CDR2 FQNNGV. Germline trimming cut 1 base from V and 3 bases from J; bases unmatched to any gene: 9. This CDR3 region has 17 residues. Sequenced by immunoSEQ multiplex PCR; TCRdb stores in-frame clones only, minus some. This table holds 150,000 or so clones, roughly 84% found once. The sequencing sample was made of PBMCs or T cells enriched from blood (not recorded which). This chain connects TRBV11-2 to TRBJ1-5; 7 positions match TRBD1. The clonotype comes from a man aged 50-59 years who had recovered from COVID-19. This CDR3 is CASSLGAGQVVNQPQHF. In DNA form, the CDR3 reads TGTGCCAGCAGCTTAGGGGCAGGACAGGTCGTCAATCAGCCCCAGCATTTT.